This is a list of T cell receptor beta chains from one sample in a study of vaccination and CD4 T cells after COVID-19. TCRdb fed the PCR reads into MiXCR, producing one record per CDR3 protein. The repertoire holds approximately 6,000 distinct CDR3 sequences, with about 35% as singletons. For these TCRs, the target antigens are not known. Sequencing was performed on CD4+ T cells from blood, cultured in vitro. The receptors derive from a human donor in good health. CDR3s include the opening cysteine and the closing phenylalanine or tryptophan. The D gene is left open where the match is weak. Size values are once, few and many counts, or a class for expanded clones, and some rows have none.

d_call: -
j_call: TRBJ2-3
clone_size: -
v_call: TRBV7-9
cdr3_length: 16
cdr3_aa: CASSFAGSRGVDTQYF
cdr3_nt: TGTGCCAGCAGCTTCGCCGGCTCCCGGGGTGTGGATACGCAGTATTTT

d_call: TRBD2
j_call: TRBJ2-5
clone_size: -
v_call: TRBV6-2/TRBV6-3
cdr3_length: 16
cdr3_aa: CASSRGSGGVGETQYF
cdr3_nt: TGTGCCAGCAGTAGGGGTAGCGGGGGGGTAGGAGAGACCCAGTACTTC

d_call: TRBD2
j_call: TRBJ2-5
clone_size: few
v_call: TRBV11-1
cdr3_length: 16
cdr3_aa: CASSYRAGAHQETQYF
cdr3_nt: TGTGCCAGCAGTTACCGAGCGGGGGCGCACCAAGAGACCCAGTACTTC

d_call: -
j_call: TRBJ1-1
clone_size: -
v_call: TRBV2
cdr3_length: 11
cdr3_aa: CASSGGTEAFF
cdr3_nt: TGTGCCAGCAGTGGGGGAACTGAAGCTTTCTTT

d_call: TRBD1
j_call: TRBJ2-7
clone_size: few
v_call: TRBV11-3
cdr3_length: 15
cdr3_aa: CASSLVGQGSYEQYF
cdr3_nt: TGTGCCAGCAGCTTAGTGGGACAGGGAAGCTACGAGCAGTACTTC

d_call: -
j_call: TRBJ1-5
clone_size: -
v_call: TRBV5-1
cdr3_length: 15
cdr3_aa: CASSSAGKPNQPQHF
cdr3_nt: TGCGCCAGCAGTTCAGCAGGGAAACCCAATCAGCCCCAGCATTTT

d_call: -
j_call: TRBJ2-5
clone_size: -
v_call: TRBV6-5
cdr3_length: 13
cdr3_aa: CASSYRARETQYF
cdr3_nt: TGTGCCAGCAGTTACCGCGCTCGAGAGACCCAGTACTTC

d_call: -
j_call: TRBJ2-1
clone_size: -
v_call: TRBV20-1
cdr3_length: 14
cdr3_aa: CSARRGPSYNEQFF
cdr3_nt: TGCAGTGCTAGGAGGGGCCCGAGCTACAATGAGCAGTTCTTC

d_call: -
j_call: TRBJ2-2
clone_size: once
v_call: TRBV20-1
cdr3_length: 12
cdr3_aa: CSARAGAGELFF
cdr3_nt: TGCAGTGCTAGAGCGGGGGCCGGGGAGCTGTTTTTT

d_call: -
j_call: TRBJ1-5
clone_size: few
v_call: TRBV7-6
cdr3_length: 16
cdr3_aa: CASSLGSGAGNQPQHF
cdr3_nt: TGTGCCAGCAGCTTAGGGTCAGGGGCGGGCAATCAGCCCCAGCATTTT

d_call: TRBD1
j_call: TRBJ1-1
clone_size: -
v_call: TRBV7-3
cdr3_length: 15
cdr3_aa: CASSIQGIEDTEAFF
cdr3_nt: TGTGCCAGCAGCATACAGGGGATCGAGGACACTGAAGCTTTCTTT

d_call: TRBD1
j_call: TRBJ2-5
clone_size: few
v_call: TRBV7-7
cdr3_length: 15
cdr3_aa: CASSLVRTGGETQYF
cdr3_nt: TGTGCCAGCAGCCTCGTACGGACAGGAGGAGAGACCCAGTACTTC

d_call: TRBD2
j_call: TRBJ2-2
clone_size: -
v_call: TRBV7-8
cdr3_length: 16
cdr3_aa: CASSLAASGGAGELFF
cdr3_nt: TGTGCCAGCAGCTTAGCCGCCAGCGGGGGGGCCGGGGAGCTGTTTTTT

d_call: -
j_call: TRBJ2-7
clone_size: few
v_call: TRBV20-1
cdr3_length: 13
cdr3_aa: CSARDRGDGEQYF
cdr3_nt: TGCAGTGCTAGAGATAGGGGCGACGGCGAGCAGTACTTC

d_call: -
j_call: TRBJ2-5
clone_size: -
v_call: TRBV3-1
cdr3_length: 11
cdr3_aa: CASSQAETQYF
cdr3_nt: TGTGCCAGCAGCCAAGCAGAGACCCAGTACTTC

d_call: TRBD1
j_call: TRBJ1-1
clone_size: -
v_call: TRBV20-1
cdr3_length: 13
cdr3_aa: CSAINLGQGQAFF
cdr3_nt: TGCAGTGCTATAAACTTGGGACAGGGCCAAGCTTTCTTT

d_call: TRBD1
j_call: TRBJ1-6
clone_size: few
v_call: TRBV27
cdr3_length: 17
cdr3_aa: CASTRTPGGGVNSPLHF
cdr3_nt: TGTGCCAGCACTCGAACACCAGGGGGAGGGGTTAATTCACCCCTCCACTTT

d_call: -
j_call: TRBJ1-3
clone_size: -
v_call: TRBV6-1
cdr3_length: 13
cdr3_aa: CAARGNSGNTIYF
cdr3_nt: TGTGCCGCCCGGGGAAACTCTGGAAACACCATATATTTT

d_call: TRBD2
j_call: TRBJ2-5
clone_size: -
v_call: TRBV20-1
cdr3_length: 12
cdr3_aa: CSAPTGGETQYF
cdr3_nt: TGCAGTGCCCCGACGGGGGGGGAGACCCAGTACTTC

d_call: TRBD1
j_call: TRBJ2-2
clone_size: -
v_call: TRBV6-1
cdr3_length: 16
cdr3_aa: CASSPVQGVNTGELFF
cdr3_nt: TGTGCCAGCAGTCCAGTGCAGGGGGTTAACACCGGGGAGCTGTTTTTT

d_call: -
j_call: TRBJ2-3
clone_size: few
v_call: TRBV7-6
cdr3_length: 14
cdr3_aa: CAISSGPWTDTQYF
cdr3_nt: TGTGCAATCAGCTCGGGTCCCTGGACAGATACGCAGTATTTT

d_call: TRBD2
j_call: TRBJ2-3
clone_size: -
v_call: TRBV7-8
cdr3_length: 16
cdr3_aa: CASSLAPAGSTDTQYF
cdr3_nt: TGTGCCAGCAGCTTAGCTCCAGCGGGGAGCACAGATACGCAGTATTTT

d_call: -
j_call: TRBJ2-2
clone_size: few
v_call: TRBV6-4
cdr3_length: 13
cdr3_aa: CASSDGDTGELFF
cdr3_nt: TGTGCCAGCAGTGACGGGGACACCGGGGAGCTGTTTTTT